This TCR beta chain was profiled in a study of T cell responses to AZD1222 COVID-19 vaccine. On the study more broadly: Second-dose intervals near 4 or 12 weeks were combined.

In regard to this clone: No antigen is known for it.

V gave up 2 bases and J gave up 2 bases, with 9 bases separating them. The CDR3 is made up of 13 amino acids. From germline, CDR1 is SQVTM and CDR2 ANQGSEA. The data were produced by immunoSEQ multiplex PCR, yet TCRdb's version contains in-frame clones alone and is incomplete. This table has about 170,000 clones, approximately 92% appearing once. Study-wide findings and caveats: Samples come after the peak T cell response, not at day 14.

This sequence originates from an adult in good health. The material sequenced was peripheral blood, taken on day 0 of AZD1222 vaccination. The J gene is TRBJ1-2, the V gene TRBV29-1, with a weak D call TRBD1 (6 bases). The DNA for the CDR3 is TGCAGCGTTGAAACAGGGTCCAACTATGGCTACACCTTC. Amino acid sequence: CSVETGSNYGYTF. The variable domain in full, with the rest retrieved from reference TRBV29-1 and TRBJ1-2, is SAVISQKPSRDICQRGTSLTIQCQVDSQVTMMFWYRQQPGQSLTLIATANQGSEATYESGFVIDKFPISRPNLTFSTLTVSNMSPEDSSIYLCSVETGSNYGYTFGSGTRLTVV.